Presented here are 26 T cell receptor beta chains from one specimen sequenced in a study of blood T cell repertoires in COVID-19. Repertoires were generated with immunoSEQ multiplex PCR, while TCRdb's copy carries only in-frame clones and drops some. Among 200,000 or so clones, approximately 83% were seen once, and the ten largest hold approximately 11%. The specimen sequenced was peripheral blood. These receptors were obtained from a human donor with active or convalescent COVID-19. The donor label of this sample is uncertain.

This clone appeared a single time. The rearrangement uses TRBV5-1 and TRBJ2-7, with 7 nucleotides matching TRBD2. Germline V gives CDR1 SGHRS, CDR2 YFSETQ. This CDR3 is built from 14 residues. V lost 3 bases to trimming and J lost 3 bases; unmatched junction nucleotides: 6. For the CDR3, the DNA is TGCGCCAGCAGCTCACGGGGGGAGAACTACGAGCAGTACTTC. Protein: CASSSRGENYEQYF.

V and J are TRBV9 and TRBJ2-1, with D possibly TRBD2 on 6 matching bases. The ends were cut back, 0 bases at V and 3 bases at J, with 16 bases in the middle. The germline gives CDR1 SGDLS, CDR2 YYNGEE. The CDR3 covers 17 residues. CDR3 sequence reads: CASSVGVRVSGYNEQFF. CDR3 bases: TGTGCCAGCAGCGTAGGCGTTAGAGTTAGCGGCTACAATGAGCAGTTCTTC.

The genes are TRBV6-4 and TRBJ1-5; D possibly corresponds to TRBD1 (5 bases). Trimming stripped 4 bases from V and 0 bases from J, with 13 bases between. The CDR3 extends over 16 amino acids. CDR1 and CDR2 (germline): MRHNA, SNTAGT. As DNA, the CDR3 is TGTGCCAGCAGTGGGGAACGACAGTATAGCAATCAGCCCCAGCATTTT. Translated, it gives CASSGERQYSNQPQHF.

The chain is built from TRBV2 and TRBJ2-5, with D uncertain. From germline, CDR1 is SNHLY and CDR2 FYNNEI. This CDR3 is built from 11 residues. V dropped 5 bases and J dropped 5 bases, with 6 bases sitting between them. The CDR3: CASSPVETQYF. CDR3 coding DNA: TGTGCCAGCAGTCCGGTGGAGACCCAGTACTTC.

This chain connects TRBV24-1 to TRBJ2-5, with D possibly matching TRBD1 (5 bases). Germline V gene lookup returns CDR1 KGHDR and CDR2 SFDVKD. The CDR3 extends over 15 amino acids. V was shortened by 4 bases and J by 3 bases, with 14 bases between the two germline ends. CDR3 in amino acids: CATSEWAAGKETQYF. The CDR3, as DNA: TGTGCCACCAGTGAATGGGCAGCAGGGAAAGAGACCCAGTACTTC.

V and J are TRBV6-1 and TRBJ2-7; D is perhaps TRBD2 (5 bases). The V and J ends lost 3 bases and 7 bases respectively, with 10 bases between them. This CDR3 has 12 amino acids. The germline CDR1 and CDR2 sequences are MNHNS and SASEGT. The CDR3 spells CASSEAGGEQYF. The CDR3 nucleotides read TGTGCCAGCAGTGAGGCGGGCGGGGAGCAGTACTTC.

CDR3 nucleotide sequence: TGTGCCAGCAGCTTAGGCATAGCGGGGGCCACTAACACCGGGGAGCTGTTTTTT. This translates into CASSLGIAGATNTGELFF. The V and J genes are TRBV13 and TRBJ2-2; 9 positions agree with TRBD2. The CDR3 runs 18 residues. Germline CDR1 PRHDT, CDR2 FYEKMQ (reference sequence). V was clipped by 0 bases and J by 2 bases; unmatched bases: 7.

The V and J genes are TRBV30 and TRBJ2-2; D uncertain. Germline-derived CDR1 and CDR2 are GTSNPN and SVGIG (reference sequence). CDR3 size: 14 residues. The V end was cut by 3 bases, the J end by 3 bases, with 11 bases between. The DNA for the CDR3 is TGTGCCTGGAGATATTGGCTCGACACCGGGGAGCTGTTTTTT. The encoded protein is CAWRYWLDTGELFF. Full variable domain (outside the CDR3, taken from reference TRBV30 and TRBJ2-2): SQTIHQWPATLVQPVGSPLSLECTVEGTSNPNLYWYRQAAGRGLQLLFYSVGIGQISSEVPQNLSASRPQDRQFILSSKKLLLSDSGFYLCAWRYWLDTGELFFGEGSRLTVL.

V and J are TRBV5-1 and TRBJ2-3, with 8 positions matching TRBD1. CDR1 and CDR2 from the germline V gene are SGHRS and YFSETQ. CDR3 size: 16 residues. With 3 bases clipped from V and 1 base from J, the junction kept 7 bases outside the gene matches. The CDR3 spells CASSWDRFSGTDTQYF. CDR3 sequence (DNA): TGCGCCAGCAGCTGGGACAGGTTTTCTGGCACAGATACGCAGTATTTT.

The chain combines TRBV3-1 (or the pseudogene TRBV3-2) with TRBJ1-3; perhaps TRBD1 as D (5 bases). The CDR3 is 15 residues long. Germline V CDR1 and CDR2: LGHDT, YNNKEL (reference sequence). Trimming shortened V by 6 bases and J by 7 bases, and 19 bases separated the two germline ends. CDR3 bases: TGTGCCAGCAGTCGAAGGACAAGGTCGGTCAACACCATATATTTT. Its protein is CASSRRTRSVNTIYF.

This clone was counted a single time. The chain combines TRBV13 with TRBJ1-2; 7 bases are shared with TRBD1. The CDR3 sequence is 15 residues long. Germline CDR1 PRHDT, CDR2 FYEKMQ (reference sequence). The ends lost 5 bases at V and 7 bases at J; junction bases unmatched: 13. The CDR3 is CASSRFEGAIFGYTF. The DNA of the CDR3 is TGTGCCAGCAGCCGATTTGAGGGGGCGATCTTTGGCTACACCTTC.

The gene calls are TRBV7-2 and TRBJ2-7; TRBD2 matches 9 bases. Per the germline V gene, CDR1 is SGHTA and CDR2 is FQGNSA. V lost 4 bases to trimming and J lost 5 bases; unmatched junction nucleotides: 18. The CDR3 totals 18 residues. The CDR3 coding sequence is TGTGCCAGCAGCTCCATCAGGGCGGGGGGGCATTCCCCCCACGAGCAGTACTTC. It encodes CASSSIRAGGHSPHEQYF.

This clone was observed a handful of times. The chain recombines TRBV7-2 with TRBJ1-6, with TRBD1 as a possible D gene (5 bases). From germline, CDR1 is SGHTA and CDR2 FQGNSA. The CDR3 is made up of 15 amino acids. The V end lost 5 bases, the J end lost 5 bases, and 13 bases lay between the germline ends. CDR3 nucleotides: TGTGCCAGCAGCCCCCGGTCCAGGGATAATTCACCCCTCCACTTT. This translates into CASSPRSRDNSPLHF.

This clone was detected a few times. V usage is TRBV7-9 and J usage is TRBJ1-1; D is undetermined. This CDR3 has 15 residues. Germline-derived CDR1 and CDR2 are SEHNR and FQNEAQ (reference sequence). Trimming took 4 bases from V and 0 from J, leaving 12 bases between them. The CDR3, as DNA: TGTGCCAGCAGCTGGGGAGCCGATTTGAACACTGAAGCTTTCTTT. Its protein product is CASSWGADLNTEAFF.

V is TRBV28 and J is TRBJ2-7; the match to TRBD1 covers 11 bases. This CDR3 contains 16 residues. With 4 bases clipped from V and 5 bases from J, the junction kept 10 bases outside the gene matches. Germline V gives CDR1 MDHEN, CDR2 SYDVKM. This chain's CDR3 is CASSYSLPGQGDEQYF. The DNA of the CDR3 is TGTGCCAGCAGTTATTCCCTGCCGGGACAGGGGGACGAGCAGTACTTC.

The V gene is TRBV5-4, the J gene TRBJ2-1, with D tentatively TRBD2 (5 bases). V was shortened by 2 bases and J by 7 bases, with 16 bases between the two germline ends. CDR3 length equals 15 residues. Germline V gene lookup returns CDR1 SGHNT and CDR2 YYREEE (reference sequence). The CDR3 loop is CASSFFSGKKNEQFF. The CDR3 DNA is TGTGCCAGCAGCTTTTTCTCCGGGAAGAAAAATGAGCAGTTCTTC.

This clone was picked up a small number of times. The chain uses TRBV14 and TRBJ1-6, with TRBD1 identical over 7 bases. The V and J ends lost 4 bases and 7 bases, in that order; junction bases with no gene match: 7. The CDR3 length is 15 residues. CDR1 is SGHDN and CDR2 is FVKESK in the germline V gene. CDR3 sequence reads: CASSRLTGLNSPLHF. CDR3 bases: TGTGCCAGCAGCCGACTGACAGGGCTCAATTCACCCCTCCACTTT.

This chain connects TRBV2 to TRBJ1-1; tentative D call: TRBD1 (6 bases). Between the trimmed V and J ends, which lost 5 bases and 3 bases, there was a span of 13 bases. Germline V CDR1 and CDR2: SNHLY, FYNNEI. The CDR3 runs 14 residues. The CDR3 protein is CASSPTTGYTEAFF. The CDR3 nucleotides are TGTGCCAGCAGTCCTACCACAGGGTACACTGAAGCTTTCTTT.

The chain uses TRBV9 and TRBJ1-4; D ambiguous. The V end lost 3 bases, the J end lost 6 bases, and 18 bases lay between the germline ends. The CDR3 length is 16 residues. CDR1 and CDR2 (germline): SGDLS, YYNGEE. CDR3 sequence (DNA): TGTGCCAGCAGCGCACCCCTATCCCGGGAGCATGAAAAACTGTTTTTT. It encodes CASSAPLSREHEKLFF.

The genes are TRBV7-3 and TRBJ1-3, with TRBD1 matching over 11 bases. The germline CDR1 and CDR2 sequences are SGHTA and FQGTGA. V trimming: 5 bases; J trimming: 4 bases; junction bases outside the gene matches: 7. This CDR3 is built from 16 residues. The CDR3 reads CASSVGGQGAGNTIYF. In nucleotides, the CDR3 is TGTGCCAGCAGCGTAGGAGGACAGGGGGCGGGAAACACCATATATTTT.

The chain couples TRBV6-5 to TRBJ2-5, with D hard to call. CDR1 and CDR2 (germline): MNHEY, SVGAGI. The CDR3 has 12 residues. V was clipped by 10 bases and J by 5 bases, with 14 bases between them. CDR3 sequence (DNA): TGTGCCACCCTGCACCCCGGGGAGACCCAGTACTTC. Its protein product is CATLHPGETQYF.

The CDR3 sequence: CASSPKGQGRYTEAFF. The CDR3 DNA sequence: TGTGCCAGCAGCCCCAAGGGGCAGGGTCGGTACACTGAAGCTTTCTTT. This rearrangement joins TRBV3-1 (or the pseudogene TRBV3-2) to TRBJ1-1; D is perhaps TRBD1 (5 bases). The V end lost 4 bases, the J end lost 3 bases, and 18 bases lay between the germline ends. The germline V gene has CDR1 LGHDT and CDR2 YNNKEL (reference sequence). This CDR3 has 16 amino acids.

This chain uses TRBV10-2 with TRBJ2-5, with 8 bases lining up with TRBD2. With V trimmed by 10 bases and J by 0 bases, 4 bases remained unmatched. This CDR3 spans 13 amino acids. CDR1 and CDR2 from the germline V gene are WSHSY and SAAADI. CDR3 DNA: TGCGCCACAATAGCGGGGAACCAAGAGACCCAGTACTTC. Its protein is CATIAGNQETQYF.

The chain combines TRBV7-2 with TRBJ2-7; TRBD2 matches at 7 bases. V lost 5 bases and J lost 0; bases outside the gene matches: 4. Germline V gene data show CDR1 as SGHTA and CDR2 as FQGNSA. The CDR3 covers 14 residues. CDR3 residues: CASSPSGASYEQYF. CDR3 DNA sequence: TGTGCCAGCAGCCCTAGCGGCGCCTCCTACGAGCAGTACTTC.

CDR3 residues: CASCGGAGQETQYF. The DNA of the CDR3 is TGTGCCAGCTGTGGGGGCGCTGGGCAAGAGACCCAGTACTTC. The chain joins TRBV6-6 to TRBJ2-5; maybe TRBD1 (6 bases). Germline CDR1 and CDR2: MNHNY and SVGAGI (reference sequence). The CDR3 covers 14 residues. The ends were cut back, 8 bases at V and 2 bases at J, with 15 bases in the middle.

J is TRBJ1-1 and V is TRBV7-3; no reliable D call. Trimming stripped 1 base from V and 3 bases from J, with 9 bases between. The CDR3 runs 14 residues. Germline V gene data show CDR1 as SGHTA and CDR2 as FQGTGA. The CDR3 nucleotides read TGTGCCAGCAGCTTAAATGGTCGGGACACTGAAGCTTTCTTT. This codes for CASSLNGRDTEAFF.